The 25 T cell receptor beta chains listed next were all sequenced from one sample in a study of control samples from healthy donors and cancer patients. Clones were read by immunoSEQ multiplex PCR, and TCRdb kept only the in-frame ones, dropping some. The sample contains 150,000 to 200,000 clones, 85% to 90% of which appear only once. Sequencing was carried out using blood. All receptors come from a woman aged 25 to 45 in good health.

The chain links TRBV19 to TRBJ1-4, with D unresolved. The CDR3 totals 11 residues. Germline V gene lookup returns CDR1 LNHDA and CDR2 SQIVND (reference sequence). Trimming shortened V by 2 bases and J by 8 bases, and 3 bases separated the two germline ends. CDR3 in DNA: TGTGCCAGTAGTATATCCGAAAAACTGTTTTTT. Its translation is CASSISEKLFF.

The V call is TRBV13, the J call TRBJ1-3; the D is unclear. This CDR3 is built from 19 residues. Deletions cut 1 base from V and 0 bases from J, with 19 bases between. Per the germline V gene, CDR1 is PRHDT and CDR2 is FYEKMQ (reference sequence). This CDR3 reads CASSLVSGSFHHSGNTIYF. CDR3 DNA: TGTGCCAGCAGCTTAGTTTCGGGGTCGTTCCACCACTCTGGAAACACCATATATTTT.

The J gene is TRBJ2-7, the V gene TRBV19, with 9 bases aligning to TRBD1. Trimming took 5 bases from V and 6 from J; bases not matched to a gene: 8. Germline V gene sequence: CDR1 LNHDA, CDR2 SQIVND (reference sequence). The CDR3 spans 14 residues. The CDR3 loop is CASSSGDRASEQYF. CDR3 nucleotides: TGTGCCAGTAGTTCGGGGGACAGGGCATCCGAGCAGTACTTC.

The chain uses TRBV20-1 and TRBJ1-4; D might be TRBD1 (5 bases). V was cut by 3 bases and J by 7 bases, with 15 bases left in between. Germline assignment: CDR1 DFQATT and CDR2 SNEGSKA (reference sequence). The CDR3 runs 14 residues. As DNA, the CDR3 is TGCAGTGCTAGTTCGCGGCAGGGCTCTGAAAAACTGTTTTTT. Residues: CSASSRQGSEKLFF.

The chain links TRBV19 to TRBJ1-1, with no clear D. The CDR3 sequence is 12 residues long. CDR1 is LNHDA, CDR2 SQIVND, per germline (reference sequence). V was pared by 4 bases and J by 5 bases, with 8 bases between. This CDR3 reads CASSTGITEAFF. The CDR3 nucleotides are TGTGCCAGTAGTACAGGAATTACTGAAGCTTTCTTT.

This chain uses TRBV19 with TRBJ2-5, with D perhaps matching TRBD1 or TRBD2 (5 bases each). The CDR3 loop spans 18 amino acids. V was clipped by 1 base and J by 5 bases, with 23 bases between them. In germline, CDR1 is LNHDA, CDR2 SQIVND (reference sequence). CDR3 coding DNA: TGTGCCAGTAGTATAGGTCGAATGCAGGGACCGCGGCCCGAGACCCAGTACTTC. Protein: CASSIGRMQGPRPETQYF.

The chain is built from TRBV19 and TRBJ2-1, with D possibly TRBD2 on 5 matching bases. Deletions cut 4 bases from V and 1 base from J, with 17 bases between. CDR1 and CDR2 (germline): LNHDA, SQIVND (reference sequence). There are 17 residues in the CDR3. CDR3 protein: CASSTLGLSLSYNEQFF. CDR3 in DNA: TGTGCCAGTAGTACCCTAGGACTCTCACTGTCCTACAATGAGCAGTTCTTC.

The DNA for the CDR3 is TGTGCCAGCAGCCCCCGACTAGCCGTACGGTCCTACAATGAGCAGTTCTTC. Its translation is CASSPRLAVRSYNEQFF. The J gene is TRBJ2-1, the V gene TRBV7-2; 7 bases are shared with TRBD2. In germline, CDR1 is SGHTA, CDR2 FQGNSA. This CDR3 is built from 17 residues. With V trimmed by 5 bases and J by 1 base, 11 bases remained unmatched.

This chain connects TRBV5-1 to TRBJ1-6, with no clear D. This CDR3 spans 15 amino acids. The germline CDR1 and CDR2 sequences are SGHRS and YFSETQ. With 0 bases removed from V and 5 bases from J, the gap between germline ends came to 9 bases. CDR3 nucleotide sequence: TGCGCCAGCAGCTTGGCCGTCACAGATAATTCACCCCTCCACTTT. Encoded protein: CASSLAVTDNSPLHF. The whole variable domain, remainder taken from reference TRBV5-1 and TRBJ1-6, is KAGVTQTPRYLIKTRGQQVTLSCSPISGHRSVSWYQQTPGQGLQFLFEYFSETQRNKGNFPGRFSGRQFSNSRSEMNVSTLELGDSALYLCASSLAVTDNSPLHFGNGTRLTVT.

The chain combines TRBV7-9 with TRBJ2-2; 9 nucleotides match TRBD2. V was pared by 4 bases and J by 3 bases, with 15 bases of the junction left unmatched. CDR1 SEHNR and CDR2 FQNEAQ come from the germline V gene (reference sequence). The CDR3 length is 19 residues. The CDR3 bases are TGTGCCAGCAGCTCCGGGGGGGGACTAGCTCGGGTTTACACCGGGGAGCTGTTTTTT. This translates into CASSSGGGLARVYTGELFF.

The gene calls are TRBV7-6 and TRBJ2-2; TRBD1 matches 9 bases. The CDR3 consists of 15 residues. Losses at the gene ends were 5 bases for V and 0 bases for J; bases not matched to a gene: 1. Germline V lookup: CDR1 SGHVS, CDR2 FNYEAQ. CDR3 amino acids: CASSGTGSNTGELFF. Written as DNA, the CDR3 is TGTGCCAGCAGCGGGACAGGGTCGAACACCGGGGAGCTGTTTTTT.

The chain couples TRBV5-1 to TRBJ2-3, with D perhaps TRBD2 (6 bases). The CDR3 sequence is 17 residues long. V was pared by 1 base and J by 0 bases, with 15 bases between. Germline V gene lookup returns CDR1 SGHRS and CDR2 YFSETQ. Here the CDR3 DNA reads TGCGCCAGCAGCTTGATGGGCCCGGGAGCTAGCACAGATACGCAGTATTTT. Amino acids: CASSLMGPGASTDTQYF.

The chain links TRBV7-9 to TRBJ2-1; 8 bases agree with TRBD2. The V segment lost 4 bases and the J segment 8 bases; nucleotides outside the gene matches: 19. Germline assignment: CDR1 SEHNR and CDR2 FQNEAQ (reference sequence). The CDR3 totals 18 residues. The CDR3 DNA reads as TGTGCCAGCAGCTCCTATCCGGTTATTAGCGGGGAGTTCGATGAGCAGTTCTTC. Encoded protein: CASSSYPVISGEFDEQFF.

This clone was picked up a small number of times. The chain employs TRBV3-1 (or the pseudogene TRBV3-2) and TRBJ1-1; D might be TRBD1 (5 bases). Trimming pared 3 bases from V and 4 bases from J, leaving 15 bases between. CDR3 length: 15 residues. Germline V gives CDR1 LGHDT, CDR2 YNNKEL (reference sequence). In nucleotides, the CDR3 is TGTGCCAGCAGCCACGGGGGGGGTCTTGGCACTGAAGCTTTCTTT. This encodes CASSHGGGLGTEAFF.

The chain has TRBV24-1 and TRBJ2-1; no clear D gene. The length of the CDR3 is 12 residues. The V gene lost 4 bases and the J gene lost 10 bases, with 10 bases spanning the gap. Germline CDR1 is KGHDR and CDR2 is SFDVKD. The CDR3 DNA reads TGTGCCACCAGTGAACCCGATGGGGAGCAGTTCTTC. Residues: CATSEPDGEQFF.

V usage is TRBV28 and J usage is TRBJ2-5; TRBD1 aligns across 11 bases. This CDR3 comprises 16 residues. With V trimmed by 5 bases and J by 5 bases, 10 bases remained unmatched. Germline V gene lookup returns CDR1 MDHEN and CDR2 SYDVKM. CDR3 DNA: TGTGCCAGCAGTCCTTTTGGACAGGGGGCGAGGGAGACCCAGTACTTC. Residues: CASSPFGQGARETQYF.

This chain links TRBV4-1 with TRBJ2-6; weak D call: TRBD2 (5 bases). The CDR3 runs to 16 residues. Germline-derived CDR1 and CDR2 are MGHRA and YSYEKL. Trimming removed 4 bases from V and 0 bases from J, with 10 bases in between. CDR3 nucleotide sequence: TGCGCCAGCAGCCGGCGGGCAATCTCTGGGGCCAACGTCCTGACTTTC. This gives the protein CASSRRAISGANVLTF.

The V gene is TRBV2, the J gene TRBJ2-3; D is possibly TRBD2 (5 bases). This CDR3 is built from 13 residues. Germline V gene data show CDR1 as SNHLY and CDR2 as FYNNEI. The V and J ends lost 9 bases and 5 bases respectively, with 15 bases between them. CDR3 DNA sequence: TGTGCCAGTAAATTGATTGAGGGAGATACGCAGTATTTT. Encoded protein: CASKLIEGDTQYF. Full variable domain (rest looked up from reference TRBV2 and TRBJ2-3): EPEVTQTPSHQVTQMGQEVILRCVPISNHLYFYWYRQILGQKVEFLVSFYNNEISEKSEIFDDQFSVERPDGSNFTLKIRSTKLEDSAMYFCASKLIEGDTQYFGPGTRLTVL.

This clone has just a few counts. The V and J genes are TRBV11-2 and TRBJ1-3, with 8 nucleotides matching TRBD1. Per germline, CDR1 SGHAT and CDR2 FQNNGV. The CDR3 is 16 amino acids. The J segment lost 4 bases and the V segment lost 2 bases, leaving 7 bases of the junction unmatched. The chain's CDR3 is CASSLLRTGTGNTIYF. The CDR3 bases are TGTGCCAGCAGCTTACTCCGGACAGGGACCGGAAACACCATATATTTT. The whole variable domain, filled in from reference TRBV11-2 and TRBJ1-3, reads EAGVAQSPRYKIIEKRQSVAFWCNPISGHATLYWYQQILGQGPKLLIQFQNNGVVDDSQLPKDRFSAERLKGVDSTLKIQPAKLEDSAVYLCASSLLRTGTGNTIYFGEGSWLTVV.

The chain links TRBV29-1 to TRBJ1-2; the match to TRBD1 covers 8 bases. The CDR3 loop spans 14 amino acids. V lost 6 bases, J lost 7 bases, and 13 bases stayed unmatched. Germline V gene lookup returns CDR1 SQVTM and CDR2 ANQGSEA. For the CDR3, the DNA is TGCAGCGTAGTTAAGGACAGGGCTTCTAGTGGCTACACCTTC. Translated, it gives CSVVKDRASSGYTF.

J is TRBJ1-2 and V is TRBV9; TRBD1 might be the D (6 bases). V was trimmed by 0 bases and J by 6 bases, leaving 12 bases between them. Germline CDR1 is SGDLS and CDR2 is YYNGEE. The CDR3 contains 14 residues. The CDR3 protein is CASSVASGGHGYTF. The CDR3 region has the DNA TGTGCCAGCAGCGTAGCATCCGGGGGCCATGGCTACACCTTC.

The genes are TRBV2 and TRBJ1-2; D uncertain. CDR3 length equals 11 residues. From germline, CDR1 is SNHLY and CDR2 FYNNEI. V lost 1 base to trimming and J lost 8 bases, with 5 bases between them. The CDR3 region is CASSEGAGYTF. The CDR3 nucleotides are TGTGCCAGCAGTGAAGGTGCAGGCTACACCTTC.

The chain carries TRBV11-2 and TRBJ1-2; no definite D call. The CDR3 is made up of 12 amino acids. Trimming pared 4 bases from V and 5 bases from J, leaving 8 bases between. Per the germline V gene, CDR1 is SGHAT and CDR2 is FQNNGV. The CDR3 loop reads CASSSNLYGYTF. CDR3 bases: TGTGCCAGCAGCTCCAACCTGTATGGCTACACCTTC.

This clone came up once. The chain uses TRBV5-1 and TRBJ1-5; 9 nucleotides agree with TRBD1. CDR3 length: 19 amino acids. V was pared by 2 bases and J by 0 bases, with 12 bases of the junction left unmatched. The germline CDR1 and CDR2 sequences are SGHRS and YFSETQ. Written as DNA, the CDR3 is TGCGCCAGCAGCTTTACCCGGGACAGGGTAAACAATAGCAATCAGCCCCAGCATTTT. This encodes CASSFTRDRVNNSNQPQHF.

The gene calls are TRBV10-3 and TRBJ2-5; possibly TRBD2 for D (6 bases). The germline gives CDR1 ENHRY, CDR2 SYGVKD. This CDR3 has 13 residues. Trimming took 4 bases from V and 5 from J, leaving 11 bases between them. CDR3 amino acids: CAISVGGKETQYF. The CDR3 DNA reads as TGTGCCATCAGTGTCGGCGGGAAGGAGACCCAGTACTTC.